This is a list of T cell receptor beta chains from one sample in a study of siplizumab effects on memory and regulatory T cells. The data were produced by immunoSEQ multiplex PCR, yet TCRdb's version contains in-frame clones alone and is incomplete. Here the sample spans about 120,000 clones, roughly 93% being singletons. The specimen was non-Treg CD4+ T cells sorted from blood. The receptors derive from a human donor in good health. Each CDR3 is given with its conserved first and last residue. A D gene is named only where the DNA matches it firmly. Rows give clone size only sometimes, using once, few, many, or a class for an expanded clone.

clone_size,v_call,j_call,d_call,cdr3_aa,cdr3_nt
NA,TRBV4-1,TRBJ1-2,NA,CASSQEVMGMGNYGYTF,TGCGCCAGCAGCCAAGAGGTTATGGGGATGGGTAACTATGGCTACACCTTC
NA,TRBV9,TRBJ2-2,TRBD2,CASSFISGGPGELFF,TGTGCCAGCAGCTTTATTTCGGGGGGTCCCGGGGAGCTGTTTTTT
few,TRBV5-5,TRBJ1-6,NA,CASSSYEDSLNSPLHF,TGTGCCAGCAGCTCCTACGAAGACAGCCTTAATTCACCCCTCCACTTT
NA,TRBV4-1,TRBJ2-7,NA,CASSLDYSPQQYF,TGCGCCAGCAGCCTTGACTATTCCCCTCAGCAGTACTTC
NA,TRBV5-4,TRBJ2-3,NA,CASSWLQGTDTQYF,TGTGCCAGCAGCTGGTTACAGGGAACAGATACGCAGTATTTT
NA,TRBV19,TRBJ1-2,NA,CASSIAQTGTYGYTF,TGTGCCAGTAGTATAGCCCAGACTGGGACCTATGGCTACACCTTC
NA,TRBV30,TRBJ1-1,TRBD1,CAFGTGGTEAFF,TGTGCCTTTGGGACAGGGGGCACTGAAGCTTTCTTT
NA,TRBV7-2,TRBJ1-5,TRBD1,CASSTRQGGQPQHF,TGTGCCAGCAGCACCCGACAGGGGGGCCAGCCCCAGCATTTT
once,TRBV7-3,TRBJ2-3,TRBD1,CASSLTTGGTQYF,TGTGCCAGCAGCTTAACCACAGGGGGGACGCAGTATTTT
NA,TRBV7-9,TRBJ1-1,NA,CASSPTVNTEAFF,TGTGCCAGCAGCCCGACAGTGAACACTGAAGCTTTCTTT
NA,TRBV10-3,TRBJ2-7,TRBD2,CAISESAGGPYEQYF,TGTGCCATCAGTGAGTCAGCGGGGGGGCCCTACGAGCAGTACTTC
NA,TRBV12-5,TRBJ1-5,NA,CASGLKQGPNQPQHF,TGTGCTAGTGGTTTGAAACAGGGCCCAAATCAGCCCCAGCATTTT
NA,TRBV6-5,TRBJ1-2,NA,CASRTGVANYGYTF,TGTGCCAGCAGGACGGGGGTTGCAAACTATGGCTACACCTTC
NA,TRBV6-5,TRBJ1-6,TRBD1,CASIPRGDNSPLHF,TGTGCCAGCATCCCCAGGGGGGATAATTCACCCCTCCACTTT
NA,TRBV18,TRBJ1-5,NA,CASSAETGSNQPQHF,TGTGCCAGCTCAGCAGAAACAGGGAGCAATCAGCCCCAGCATTTT
NA,TRBV2,TRBJ1-6,NA,CASSELGLGSPLHF,TGTGCCAGCAGTGAACTGGGGTTGGGCTCACCCCTCCACTTT
NA,TRBV5-1,TRBJ1-2,NA,CASSSTGDNYGYTF,TGCGCCAGCAGCTCGACAGGTGATAACTATGGCTACACCTTC
NA,TRBV7-2,TRBJ2-5,NA,CASSLFGAGGQETQYF,TGTGCCAGCAGCCTTTTCGGAGCCGGAGGCCAAGAGACCCAGTACTTC
NA,TRBV28,TRBJ1-4,NA,CASSLPSATNEKLFF,TGTGCCAGCAGTCTACCTTCCGCAACTAATGAAAAACTGTTTTTT
NA,TRBV18,TRBJ2-7,TRBD1,CASSNTGAYEQYF,TGTGCCAGCTCAAATACAGGGGCCTACGAGCAGTACTTC
NA,TRBV7-3,TRBJ1-5,NA,CASRNRTENQPQHF,TGTGCCAGCCGGAATCGGACAGAAAATCAGCCCCAGCATTTT
NA,TRBV5-4,TRBJ1-3,NA,CASSLTGRRAGGNTIYF,TGTGCCAGCAGCTTGACCGGCAGAAGGGCTGGGGGAAACACCATATATTTT
NA,TRBV5-1,TRBJ2-1,NA,CASSLGRTAITGNEQFF,TGCGCCAGCAGCTTGGGGAGGACAGCAATAACAGGTAATGAGCAGTTCTTC
NA,TRBV4-1,TRBJ1-5,NA,CASSQEGRASGNQPQHF,TGCGCCAGCAGCCAAGAGGGAAGGGCGAGCGGCAATCAGCCCCAGCATTTT
few,TRBV6-5,TRBJ1-1,TRBD1,CACITGDTEAFF,TGTGCCTGCATAACAGGGGACACTGAAGCTTTCTTT
NA,TRBV9,TRBJ2-7,TRBD2,CASSPRLLAVEQYF,TGTGCCAGCAGCCCCCGCTTACTAGCGGTGGAGCAGTACTTC
once,TRBV2,TRBJ2-5,NA,CASLWGLQETQYF,TGTGCCAGCCTATGGGGACTGCAAGAGACCCAGTACTTC
once,TRBV28,TRBJ2-7,NA,CASRNANEQYF,TGTGCCAGCAGAAACGCTAACGAGCAGTACTTC
NA,TRBV5-6,TRBJ1-2,NA,CASSFPTGNGYTF,TGTGCCAGCAGCTTTCCGACCGGGAATGGCTACACCTTC
once,TRBV6-6,TRBJ1-2,NA,CASSSPNAWLIGGYTF,TGTGCCAGCAGTTCTCCCAATGCCTGGCTTATAGGAGGCTACACCTTC